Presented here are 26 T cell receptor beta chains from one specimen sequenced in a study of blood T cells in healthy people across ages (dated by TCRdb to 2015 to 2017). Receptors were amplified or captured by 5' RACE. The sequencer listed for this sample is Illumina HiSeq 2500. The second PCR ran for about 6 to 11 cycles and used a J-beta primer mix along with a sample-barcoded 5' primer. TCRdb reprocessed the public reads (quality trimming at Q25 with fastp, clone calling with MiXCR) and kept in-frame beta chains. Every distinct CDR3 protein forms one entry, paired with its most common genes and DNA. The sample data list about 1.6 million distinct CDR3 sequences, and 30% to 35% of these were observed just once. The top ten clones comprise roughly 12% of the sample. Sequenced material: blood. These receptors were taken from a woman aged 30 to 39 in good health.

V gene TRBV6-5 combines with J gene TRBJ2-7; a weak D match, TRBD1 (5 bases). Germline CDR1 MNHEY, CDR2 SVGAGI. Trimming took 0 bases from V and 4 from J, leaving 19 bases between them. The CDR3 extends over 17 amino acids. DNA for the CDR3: TGTGCCAGCAGTTACTCGATTGGCAGGGCCATTCCGTACGAGCAGTACTTC. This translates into CASSYSIGRAIPYEQYF.

CDR3 residues: CASSTPTGEHEQYF. Here the CDR3 DNA reads TGTGCCAGCAGCACCCCGACAGGGGAGCACGAGCAGTACTTC. The chain links TRBV7-9 to TRBJ2-7; 8 positions agree with TRBD1. V dropped 5 bases and J dropped 5; count of bases not matched to a gene: 8. This CDR3 spans 14 amino acids. CDR1 and CDR2 from the germline V gene are SEHNR and FQNEAQ (reference sequence).

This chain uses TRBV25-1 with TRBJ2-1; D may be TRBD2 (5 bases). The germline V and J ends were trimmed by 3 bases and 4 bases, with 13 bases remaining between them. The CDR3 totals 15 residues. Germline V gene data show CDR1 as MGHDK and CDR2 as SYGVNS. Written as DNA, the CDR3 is TGTGCCAGCAGTGATCTTTCCGGGAAGTACAATGAGCAGTTCTTC. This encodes CASSDLSGKYNEQFF.

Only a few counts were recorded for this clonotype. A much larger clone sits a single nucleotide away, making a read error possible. CDR3 nucleotides: TGCGCCAGCAGGGTCAGGCGGGACAGTTTTTCCCAGTACTTC. Translated, it gives CASRVRRDSFSQYF. The chain employs TRBV10-2 and TRBJ2-5, with a weak D call TRBD1 (7 bases). CDR1 and CDR2 (germline): WSHSY, SAAADI. Trimming stripped 6 bases from V and 9 bases from J, with 20 bases between. The length of the CDR3 is 14 residues.

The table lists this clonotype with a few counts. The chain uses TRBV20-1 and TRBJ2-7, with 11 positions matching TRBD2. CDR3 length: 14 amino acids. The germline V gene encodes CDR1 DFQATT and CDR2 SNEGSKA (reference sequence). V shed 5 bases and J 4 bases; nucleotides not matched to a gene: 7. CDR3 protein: CSAESSGGTYEQYF. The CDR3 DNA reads TGCAGTGCTGAGTCTAGCGGGGGGACTTACGAGCAGTACTTC.

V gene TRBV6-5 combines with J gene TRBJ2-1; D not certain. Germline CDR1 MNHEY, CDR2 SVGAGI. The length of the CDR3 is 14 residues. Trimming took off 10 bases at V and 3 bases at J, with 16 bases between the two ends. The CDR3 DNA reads TGTGCCACGGGCTCCTCGGTCAGCTACAATGAGCAGTTCTTC. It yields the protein CATGSSVSYNEQFF.

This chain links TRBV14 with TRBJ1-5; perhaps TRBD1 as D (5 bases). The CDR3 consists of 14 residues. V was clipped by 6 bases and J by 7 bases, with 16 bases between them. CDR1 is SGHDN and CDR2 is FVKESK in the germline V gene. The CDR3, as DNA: TGTGCCAGCAGACTTGACAGCGGGGGACAGCCCCAGCATTTT. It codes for CASRLDSGGQPQHF.

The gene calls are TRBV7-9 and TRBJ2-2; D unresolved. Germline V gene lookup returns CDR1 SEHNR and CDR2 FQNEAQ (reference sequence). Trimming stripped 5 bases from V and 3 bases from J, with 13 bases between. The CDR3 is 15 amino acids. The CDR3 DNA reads TGTGCCAGCAGCCTGAGGACGTACGACACCGGGGAGCTGTTTTTT. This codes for CASSLRTYDTGELFF.

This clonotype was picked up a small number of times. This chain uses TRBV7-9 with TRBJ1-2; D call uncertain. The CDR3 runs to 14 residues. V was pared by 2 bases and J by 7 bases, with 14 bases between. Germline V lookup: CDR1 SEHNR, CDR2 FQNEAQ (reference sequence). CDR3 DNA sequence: TGTGCCAGCAGCTTAACAACAGCGGGAGGTGGCTACACCTTC. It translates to CASSLTTAGGGYTF.

This CDR3 reads CASSGGDSTYEQYF. CDR3 in DNA: TGTGCCAGCAGCGGAGGAGACAGTACCTACGAGCAGTACTTC. The gene calls are TRBV9 and TRBJ2-7; tentatively, D is TRBD1 (5 bases). Between the trimmed V and J ends, which lost 3 bases and 2 bases, there was a span of 12 bases. From germline, CDR1 is SGDLS and CDR2 YYNGEE. The CDR3 length is 14 residues.

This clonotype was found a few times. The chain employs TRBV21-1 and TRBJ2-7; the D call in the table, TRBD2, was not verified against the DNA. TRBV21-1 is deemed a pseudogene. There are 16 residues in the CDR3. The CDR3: CASSKVDSGGEYEQYF. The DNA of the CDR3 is TGTGCCAGCAGCAAAGTTGATAGCGGGGGGGAGTACGAGCAGTACTTC.

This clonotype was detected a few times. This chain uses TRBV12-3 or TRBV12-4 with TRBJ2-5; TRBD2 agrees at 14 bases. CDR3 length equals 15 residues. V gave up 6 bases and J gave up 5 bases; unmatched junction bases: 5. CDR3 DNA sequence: TGTGCCAGCAGCGGGACTAGCGGGAGTCGGGAGACCCAGTACTTC. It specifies CASSGTSGSRETQYF.

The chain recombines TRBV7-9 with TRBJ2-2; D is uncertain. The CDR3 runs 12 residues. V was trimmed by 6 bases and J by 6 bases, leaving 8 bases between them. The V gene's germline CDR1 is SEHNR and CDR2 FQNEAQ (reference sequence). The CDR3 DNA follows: TGTGCCAGCAGTTACACCGCCGGGGAGCTGTTTTTT. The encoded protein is CASSYTAGELFF.

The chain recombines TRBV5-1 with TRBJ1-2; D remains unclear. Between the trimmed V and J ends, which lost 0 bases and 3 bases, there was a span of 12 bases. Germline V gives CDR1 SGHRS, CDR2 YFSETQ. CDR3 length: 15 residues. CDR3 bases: TGCGCCAGCAGCTTGGCTGCCGGGTCCCACTATGGCTACACCTTC. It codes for CASSLAAGSHYGYTF.

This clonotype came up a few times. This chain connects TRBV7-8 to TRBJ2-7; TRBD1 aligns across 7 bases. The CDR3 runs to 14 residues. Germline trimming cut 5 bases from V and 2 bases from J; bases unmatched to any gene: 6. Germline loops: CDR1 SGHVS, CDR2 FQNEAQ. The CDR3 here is CASSPTGKTYEQYF. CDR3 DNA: TGTGCCAGCAGCCCGACAGGGAAAACCTACGAGCAGTACTTC.

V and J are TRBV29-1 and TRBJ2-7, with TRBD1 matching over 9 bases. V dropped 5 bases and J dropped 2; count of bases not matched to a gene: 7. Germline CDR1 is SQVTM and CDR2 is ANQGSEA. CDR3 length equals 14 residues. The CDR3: CSVYGTGKPYEQYF. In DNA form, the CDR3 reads TGCAGCGTTTACGGGACAGGGAAGCCCTACGAGCAGTACTTC.

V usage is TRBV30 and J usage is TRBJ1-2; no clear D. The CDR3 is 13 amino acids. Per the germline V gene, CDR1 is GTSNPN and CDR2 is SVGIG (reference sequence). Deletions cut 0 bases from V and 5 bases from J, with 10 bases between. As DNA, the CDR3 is TGTGCCTGGAGTGTACCTAAACTATATGGCTACACCTTC. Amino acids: CAWSVPKLYGYTF. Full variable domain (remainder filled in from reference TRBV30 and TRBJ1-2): SQTIHQWPATLVQPVGSPLSLECTVEGTSNPNLYWYRQAAGRGLQLLFYSVGIGQISSEVPQNLSASRPQDRQFILSSKKLLLSDSGFYLCAWSVPKLYGYTFGSGTRLTVV.

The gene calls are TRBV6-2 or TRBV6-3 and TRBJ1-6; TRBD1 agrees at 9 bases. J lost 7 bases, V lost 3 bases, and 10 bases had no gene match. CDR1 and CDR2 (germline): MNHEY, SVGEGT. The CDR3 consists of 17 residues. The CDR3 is CASSYLGTDRGNSPLHF. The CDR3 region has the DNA TGTGCCAGCAGTTATCTGGGGACCGACAGGGGGAATTCACCCCTCCACTTT.

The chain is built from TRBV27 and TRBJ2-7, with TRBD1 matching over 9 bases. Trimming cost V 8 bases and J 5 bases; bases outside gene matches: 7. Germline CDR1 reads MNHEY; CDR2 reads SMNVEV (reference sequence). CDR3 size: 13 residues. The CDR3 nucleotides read TGTGCCAGCCGGGACAGGGACAGGGACGAGCAGTACTTC. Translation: CASRDRDRDEQYF.

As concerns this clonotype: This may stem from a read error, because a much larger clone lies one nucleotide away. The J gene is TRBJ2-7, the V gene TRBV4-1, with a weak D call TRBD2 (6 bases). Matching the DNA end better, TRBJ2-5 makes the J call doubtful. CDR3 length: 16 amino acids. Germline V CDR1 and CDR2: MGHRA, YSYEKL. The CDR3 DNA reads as TGCGCCAGCAGCCAAGGGACCGGGGGAGCTTGGGAGACCCAGTACTTC. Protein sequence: CASSQGTGGAWETQYF.

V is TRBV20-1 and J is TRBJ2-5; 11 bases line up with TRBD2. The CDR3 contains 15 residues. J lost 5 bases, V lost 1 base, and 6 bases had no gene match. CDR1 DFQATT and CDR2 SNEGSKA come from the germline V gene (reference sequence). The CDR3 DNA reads TGCAGTGCTAGAGCTACTAGCGGGAGACCGGAGACCCAGTACTTC. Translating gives CSARATSGRPETQYF.

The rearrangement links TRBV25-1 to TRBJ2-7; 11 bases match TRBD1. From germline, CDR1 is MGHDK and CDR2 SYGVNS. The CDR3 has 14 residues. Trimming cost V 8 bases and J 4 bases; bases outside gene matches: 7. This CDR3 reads CASAAGTGGYEQYF. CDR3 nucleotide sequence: TGTGCCAGCGCGGCGGGGACAGGGGGTTACGAGCAGTACTTC.

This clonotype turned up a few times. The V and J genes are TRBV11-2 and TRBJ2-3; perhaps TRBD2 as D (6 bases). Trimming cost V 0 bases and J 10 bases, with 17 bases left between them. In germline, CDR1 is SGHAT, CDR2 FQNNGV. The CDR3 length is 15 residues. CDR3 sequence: CASSLELAESLAQYF. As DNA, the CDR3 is TGTGCCAGCAGCTTAGAATTAGCGGAGAGTCTCGCGCAGTATTTT.

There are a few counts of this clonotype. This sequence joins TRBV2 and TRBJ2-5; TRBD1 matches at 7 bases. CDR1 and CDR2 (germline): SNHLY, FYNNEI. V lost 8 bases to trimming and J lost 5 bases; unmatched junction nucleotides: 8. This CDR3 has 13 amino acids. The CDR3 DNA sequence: TGTGCCAGCGTTCCGGACAGGCTGGAGACCCAGTACTTC. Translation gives CASVPDRLETQYF.

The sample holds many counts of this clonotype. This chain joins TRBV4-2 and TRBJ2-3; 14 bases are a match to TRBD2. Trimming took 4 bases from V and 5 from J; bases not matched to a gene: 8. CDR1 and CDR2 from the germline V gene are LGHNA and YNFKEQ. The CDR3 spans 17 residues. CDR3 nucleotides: TGTGCCAGCAGCCGCAGACTAGCGGGAGGGCCAGGAGATACGCAGTATTTT. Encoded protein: CASSRRLAGGPGDTQYF.

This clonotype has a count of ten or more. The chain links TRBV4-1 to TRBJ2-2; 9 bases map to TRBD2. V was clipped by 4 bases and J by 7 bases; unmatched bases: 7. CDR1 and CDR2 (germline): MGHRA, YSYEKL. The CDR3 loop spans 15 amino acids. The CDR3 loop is CASSRGGGVIGELFF. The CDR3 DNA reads TGCGCCAGCAGCCGTGGCGGGGGGGTTATCGGGGAGCTGTTTTTT.